This T cell receptor beta chain came from a study of T cell changes during pregnancy in multiple sclerosis. The repertoire was sequenced with immunoSEQ multiplex PCR; TCRdb's copy has only in-frame clones and lacks some. The sample contains approximately 72,000 clones, approximately 90% of which appear only once. The germline V gene encodes CDR1 MNHEY and CDR2 SMNVEV (reference sequence). Trimming cost V 2 bases and J 1 base, with 9 bases left between them. CDR3 length equals 15 residues. This chain connects TRBV27 to TRBJ2-1, with a weak D call TRBD1 (5 bases). This sequence was found in a female donor in good health, enrolled as a control in a pregnancy study. The sample in question was peripheral blood, obtained in the first trimester of pregnancy. The CDR3 DNA sequence: TGTGCCAGCAGTTTAGCCCAGGGATCCTACAATGAGCAGTTCTTC. Its translation: CASSLAQGSYNEQFF.